This note documents a single T cell receptor (beta chain) sequence. The RNA, 0.5 to 1 ug, was put through reverse transcription using random hexamers. TCRdb re-analysed the immunoSEQ multiplex PCR reads in MiXCR, keeping a single row per CDR3 protein. This table has about 300,000 distinct CDR3 sequences, 85% appearing once. The sample comes from a study of CD8 T cells in Susac syndrome. The germline gives CDR1 MNHNS, CDR2 SASEGT. The CDR3 runs 14 residues. Deletions cut 6 bases from V and 0 bases from J, with 8 bases between. The sequenced sample was CD8+ T cells from PBMCs. The TCR sequence derives from a human donor with multiple sclerosis. The rearrangement links TRBV6-1 to TRBJ2-2; no clear D. The CDR3 DNA is TGTGCCAGCAGACAGCGCGCGAACACCGGGGAGCTGTTTTTT. Its translation: CASRQRANTGELFF.